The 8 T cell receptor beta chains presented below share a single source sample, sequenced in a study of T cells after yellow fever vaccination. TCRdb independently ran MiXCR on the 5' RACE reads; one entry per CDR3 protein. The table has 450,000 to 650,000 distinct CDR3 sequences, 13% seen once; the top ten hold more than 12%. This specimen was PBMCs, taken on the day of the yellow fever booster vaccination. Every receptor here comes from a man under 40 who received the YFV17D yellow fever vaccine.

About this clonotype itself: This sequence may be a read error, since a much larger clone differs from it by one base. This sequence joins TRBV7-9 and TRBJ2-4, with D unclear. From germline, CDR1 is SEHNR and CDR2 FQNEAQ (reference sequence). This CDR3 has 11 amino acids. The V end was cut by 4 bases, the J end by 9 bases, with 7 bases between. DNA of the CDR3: TGTGCCAGCAGCTCAGCAACCATTCAGTACTTC. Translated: CASSSATIQYF.

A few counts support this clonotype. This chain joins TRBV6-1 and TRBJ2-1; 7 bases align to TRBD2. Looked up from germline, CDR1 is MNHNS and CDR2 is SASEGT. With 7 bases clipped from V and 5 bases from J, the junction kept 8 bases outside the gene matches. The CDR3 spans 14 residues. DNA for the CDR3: TGTGCCAGCAAAGGACTAGGGTCCGACAATGAGCAGTTCTTC. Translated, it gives CASKGLGSDNEQFF.

The CDR3 region has the DNA TGTGCCAGCAGACGCCCGGGACAGGACAATCAGCCCCAGCATTTT. Translating gives CASRRPGQDNQPQHF. The chain uses TRBV28 and TRBJ1-5; TRBD1 aligns across 8 bases. From germline, CDR1 is MDHEN and CDR2 SYDVKM. This CDR3 comprises 15 residues. The trim removed 6 bases at V and 3 bases at J, leaving 7 bases unmatched.

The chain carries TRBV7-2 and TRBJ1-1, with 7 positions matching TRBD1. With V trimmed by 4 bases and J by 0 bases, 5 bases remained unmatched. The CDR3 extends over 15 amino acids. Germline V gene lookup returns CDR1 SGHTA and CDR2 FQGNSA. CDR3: CASSSSGGLNTEAFF. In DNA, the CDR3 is TGTGCCAGCAGCTCATCAGGGGGGCTGAACACTGAAGCTTTCTTT.

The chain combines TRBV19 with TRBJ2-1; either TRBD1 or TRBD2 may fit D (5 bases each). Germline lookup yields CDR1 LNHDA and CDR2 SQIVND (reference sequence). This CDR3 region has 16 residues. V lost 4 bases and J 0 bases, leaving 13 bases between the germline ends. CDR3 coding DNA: TGTGCCAGTAGTACCTTTGGGGGTGGCTCCTACAATGAGCAGTTCTTC. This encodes CASSTFGGGSYNEQFF.

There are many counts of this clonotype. In DNA, the CDR3 is TGTGCCACCAGCATCGGGAGGGCCTCCGGGGCCAACGTCCTGACTTTC. This encodes CATSIGRASGANVLTF. The chain has TRBV15 and TRBJ2-6; TRBD2 aligns across 8 bases. CDR1 and CDR2 from the germline V gene are LNHNV and YYDKDF (reference sequence). Losses at the gene ends were 4 bases for V and 4 bases for J; bases not matched to a gene: 6. The CDR3 contains 16 residues.

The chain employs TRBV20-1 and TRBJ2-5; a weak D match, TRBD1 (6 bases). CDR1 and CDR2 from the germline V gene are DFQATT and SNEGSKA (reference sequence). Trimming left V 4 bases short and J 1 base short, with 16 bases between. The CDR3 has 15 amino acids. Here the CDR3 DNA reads TGCAGTGCTAACGGCGCAGGGGTAGGCCAAGAGACCCAGTACTTC. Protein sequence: CSANGAGVGQETQYF.

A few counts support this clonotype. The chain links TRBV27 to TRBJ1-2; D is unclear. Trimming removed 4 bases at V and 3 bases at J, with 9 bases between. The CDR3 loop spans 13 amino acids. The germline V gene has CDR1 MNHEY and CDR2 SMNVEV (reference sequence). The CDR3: CASSSNSYYGYTF. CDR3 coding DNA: TGTGCCAGCAGTTCGAACAGCTACTATGGCTACACCTTC.